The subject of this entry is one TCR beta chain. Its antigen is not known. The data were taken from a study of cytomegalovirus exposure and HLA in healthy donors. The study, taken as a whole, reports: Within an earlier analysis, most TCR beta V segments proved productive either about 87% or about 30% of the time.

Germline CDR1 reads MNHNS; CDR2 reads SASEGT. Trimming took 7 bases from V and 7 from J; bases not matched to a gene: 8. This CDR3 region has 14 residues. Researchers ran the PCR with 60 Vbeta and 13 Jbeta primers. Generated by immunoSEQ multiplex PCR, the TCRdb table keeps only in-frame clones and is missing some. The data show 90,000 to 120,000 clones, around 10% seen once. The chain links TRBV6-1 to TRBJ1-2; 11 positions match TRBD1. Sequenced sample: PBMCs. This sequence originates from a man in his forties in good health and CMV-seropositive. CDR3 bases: TGTGCCAGCATTCCCGGGACAGGGGGTTTTGGCTACACCTTC. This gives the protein CASIPGTGGFGYTF.